This is a list of T cell receptor beta chains from one sample in a study of T-cell memory formation after mild COVID-19. TCRdb called the 5' RACE reads again in MiXCR, with one record for every CDR3 protein. Of approximately 430,000 distinct CDR3 sequences detected, less than 25% appear once; the ten largest clones hold less than 15%. Source material: PBMCs or a T cell subset sorted from them (not recorded which). The receptors were sampled from an adult woman who had mild COVID-19 (a few samples of this study predate the infection). Cell type and time point are not known. Both conserved end residues are part of each CDR3. D genes are given only for firm matches. The listing skips clone size in some rows; elsewhere it reads once, few, many or a size class.

clone_size j_call v_call d_call cdr3_aa cdr3_nt
few TRBJ2-4 TRBV5-6 NA CASSVQSGSGGNIQYF TGTGCCAGCAGCGTTCAGAGCGGCTCCGGCGGAAACATTCAGTACTTC
NA TRBJ2-1 TRBV7-3 NA CASSFNGGANEQFF TGTGCCAGCAGTTTTAACGGGGGAGCCAATGAGCAGTTCTTC
many TRBJ2-1 TRBV20-1 NA CSASSDEQFF TGCAGTGCTAGTTCGGATGAGCAGTTCTTC
NA TRBJ2-3 TRBV5-6 NA CASSRESSTDTDTQYF TGTGCCAGCAGCCGGGAGTCAAGTACCGACACAGATACGCAGTATTTT
few TRBJ2-2 TRBV3-1 NA CASSQAVTVVAGELFF TGTGCCAGCAGCCAAGCTGTGACAGTAGTGGCCGGGGAGCTGTTTTTT
NA TRBJ2-7 TRBV9 TRBD1 CASSGDDRDYEQYF TGTGCCAGCAGCGGAGACGACAGGGACTACGAGCAGTACTTC
NA TRBJ2-7 TRBV7-2 TRBD2 CASSMGLGAVEQYF TGTGCCAGCAGCATGGGACTAGGGGCGGTCGAGCAGTACTTC
NA TRBJ2-6 TRBV11-1 NA CASRPKPPQSGANVLTF TGTGCCAGCAGACCGAAACCTCCGCAATCTGGGGCCAACGTCCTGACTTTC
few TRBJ2-5 TRBV5-1 TRBD1 CASSPATGGAGWQETQYF TGCGCCAGCAGCCCCGCGACAGGGGGCGCGGGGTGGCAAGAGACCCAGTACTTC
many TRBJ1-2 TRBV4-3 NA CASSTLRGVGGYTF TGCGCCAGCAGCACCCTAAGGGGAGTGGGGGGCTACACCTTC
few TRBJ2-7 TRBV7-8 TRBD1 CASSLTGQGFYEQYF TGTGCCAGCAGCTTAACGGGACAGGGATTTTACGAGCAGTACTTC
NA TRBJ2-5 TRBV5-1 NA CASKGLAVGETQYF TGCGCCAGCAAAGGACTTGCCGTGGGGGAGACCCAGTACTTC
few TRBJ2-7 TRBV4-2 NA CASSHGSEQYF TGTGCCAGCAGCCACGGGAGCGAGCAGTACTTC
few TRBJ1-1 TRBV5-4 NA CASSFVGGITMNTEAFF TGTGCCAGCAGCTTCGTCGGGGGCATAACAATGAACACTGAAGCTTTCTTT
NA TRBJ2-7 TRBV4-3 TRBD1 CASSQAGQASYEQYF TGCGCCAGCAGCCAAGCGGGACAGGCTTCCTACGAGCAGTACTTC
NA TRBJ2-7 TRBV20-1 NA CSARALPRPGSSYEQYF TGCAGTGCTAGGGCCTTACCCCGGCCCGGAAGCTCCTACGAGCAGTACTTC
NA TRBJ2-1 TRBV9 TRBD1 CASSVESGGTYNEQFF TGTGCCAGCAGCGTAGAATCAGGGGGCACCTACAATGAGCAGTTCTTC
NA TRBJ2-1 TRBV10-3 TRBD2 CAISKAGGISYNEQFF TGTGCCATCAGCAAAGCGGGGGGGATATCCTACAATGAGCAGTTCTTC
NA TRBJ2-1 TRBV4-2 NA CASSSREGGRFDEQFF TGTGCCAGCAGCTCCCGTGAGGGGGGGCGATTTGATGAGCAGTTCTTC
few TRBJ2-2 TRBV7-8 TRBD2 CASSSRLAGGRLNTGELFF TGTGCCAGCAGCTCCAGACTAGCGGGGGGAAGACTCAACACCGGGGAGCTGTTTTTT
many TRBJ2-1 TRBV20-1 NA CSARDRPGGPKWETNEQFF TGCAGTGCTAGAGATCGGCCCGGGGGCCCTAAGTGGGAGACAAATGAGCAGTTCTTC
NA TRBJ1-5 TRBV10-3 TRBD1 CAISEIAGQGQPQHF TGTGCCATCAGTGAGATAGCAGGACAGGGTCAACCCCAGCATTTT
NA TRBJ2-7 TRBV12-3/TRBV12-4 NA CASSFSLKAEQYF TGTGCCAGCAGTTTTTCTCTGAAGGCCGAGCAGTACTTC
few TRBJ1-1 TRBV11-2 NA CASSIQVAGTEAFF TGTGCCAGCAGCATACAGGTGGCGGGCACTGAAGCTTTCTTT
few TRBJ2-5 TRBV10-3 NA CAISENRVGQETQYF TGTGCCATCAGTGAGAACAGGGTAGGCCAAGAGACCCAGTACTTC
few TRBJ1-5 TRBV12-3/TRBV12-4 NA CASSLYGLNQPQHF TGTGCCAGCAGTTTATATGGATTAAATCAGCCCCAGCATTTT
few TRBJ2-7 TRBV27 NA CASSFASGHYEQYF TGTGCCAGCAGTTTCGCCAGCGGGCACTACGAGCAGTACTTC
many TRBJ2-2 TRBV2 TRBD2 CASSDPGLAGGTNTGELFF TGTGCCAGCAGTGACCCCGGACTAGCGGGGGGAACGAACACCGGGGAGCTGTTTTTT
few TRBJ1-2 TRBV20-1 NA CSASQTGEDYGYTF TGCAGTGCTAGCCAAACGGGCGAAGACTATGGCTACACCTTC
NA TRBJ2-1 TRBV19 NA CASSLIAQYNEQFF TGTGCCAGTAGCCTTATCGCCCAGTACAATGAGCAGTTCTTC
many TRBJ1-2 TRBV6-1 NA CASTPGGYGYTF TGTGCCAGCACTCCAGGCGGCTATGGCTACACCTTC